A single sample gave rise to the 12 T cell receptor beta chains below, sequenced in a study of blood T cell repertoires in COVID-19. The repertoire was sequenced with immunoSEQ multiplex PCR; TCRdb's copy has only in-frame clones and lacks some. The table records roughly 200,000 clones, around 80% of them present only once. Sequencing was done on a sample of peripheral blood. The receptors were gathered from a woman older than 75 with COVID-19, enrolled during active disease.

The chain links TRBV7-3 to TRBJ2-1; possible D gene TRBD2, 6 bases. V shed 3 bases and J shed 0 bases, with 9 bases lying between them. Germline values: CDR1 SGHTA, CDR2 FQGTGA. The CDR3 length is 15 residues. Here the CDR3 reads CASSFGDSSYNEQFF. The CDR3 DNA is TGTGCCAGCAGCTTCGGGGACTCCTCCTACAATGAGCAGTTCTTC.

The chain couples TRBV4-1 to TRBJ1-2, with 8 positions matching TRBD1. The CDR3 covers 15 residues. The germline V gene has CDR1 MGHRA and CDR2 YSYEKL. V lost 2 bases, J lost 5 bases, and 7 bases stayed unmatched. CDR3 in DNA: TGCGCCAGCAGCCAACCTAGGACAGGGAGTTATGGCTACACCTTC. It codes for CASSQPRTGSYGYTF.

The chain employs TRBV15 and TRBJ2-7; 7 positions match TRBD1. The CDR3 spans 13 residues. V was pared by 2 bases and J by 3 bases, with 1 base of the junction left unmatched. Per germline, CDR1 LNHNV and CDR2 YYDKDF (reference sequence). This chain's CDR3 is CATSRRDSYEQYF. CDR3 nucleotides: TGTGCCACCAGCAGAAGGGACAGCTACGAGCAGTACTTC.

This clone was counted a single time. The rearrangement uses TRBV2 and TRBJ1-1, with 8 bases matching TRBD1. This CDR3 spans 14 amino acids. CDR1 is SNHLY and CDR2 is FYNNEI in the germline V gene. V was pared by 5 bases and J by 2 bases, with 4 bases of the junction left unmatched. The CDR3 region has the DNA TGTGCCAGCAGTATACAGGGGGGTAACACTGAAGCTTTCTTT. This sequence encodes CASSIQGGNTEAFF. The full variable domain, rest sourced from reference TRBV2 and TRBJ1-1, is EPEVTQTPSHQVTQMGQEVILRCVPISNHLYFYWYRQILGQKVEFLVSFYNNEISEKSEIFDDQFSVERPDGSNFTLKIRSTKLEDSAMYFCASSIQGGNTEAFFGQGTRLTVV.

The CDR3 reads CASSPAGLAGVLGELFF. The CDR3 nucleotides read TGTGCCAGCTCACCTGCGGGACTAGCGGGAGTACTCGGGGAGCTGTTTTTT. This chain joins TRBV18 and TRBJ2-2, with 14 nucleotides matching TRBD2. The J segment lost 7 bases and the V segment lost 3 bases, leaving 7 bases of the junction unmatched. The CDR3 contains 17 residues. CDR1 is KGHSH, CDR2 LQKENI, per germline. The full variable domain, rest sourced from reference TRBV18 and TRBJ2-2, is NAGVMQNPRHLVRRRGQEARLRCSPMKGHSHVYWYRQLPEEGLKFMVYLQKENIIDESGMPKERFSAEFPKEGPSILRIQQVVRGDSAAYFCASSPAGLAGVLGELFFGEGSRLTVL.

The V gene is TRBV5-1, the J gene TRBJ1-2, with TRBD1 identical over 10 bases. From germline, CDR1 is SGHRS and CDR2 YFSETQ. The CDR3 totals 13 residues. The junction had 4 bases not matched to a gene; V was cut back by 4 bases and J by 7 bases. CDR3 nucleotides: TGCGCCAGCAGCGGCGGACAGGGGGTTGGCTACACCTTC. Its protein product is CASSGGQGVGYTF.

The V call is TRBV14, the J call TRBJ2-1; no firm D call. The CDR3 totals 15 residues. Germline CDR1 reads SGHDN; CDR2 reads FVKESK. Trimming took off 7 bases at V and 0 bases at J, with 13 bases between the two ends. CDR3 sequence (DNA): TGTGCCAGCAAAATTGGGCCTGGCTCCTACAATGAGCAGTTCTTC. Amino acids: CASKIGPGSYNEQFF.

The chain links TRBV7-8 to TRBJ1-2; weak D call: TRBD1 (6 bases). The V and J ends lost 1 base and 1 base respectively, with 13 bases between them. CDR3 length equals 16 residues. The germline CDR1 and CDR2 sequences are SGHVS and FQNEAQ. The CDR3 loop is CASSLGGTSRNYGYTF. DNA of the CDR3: TGTGCCAGCAGCTTAGGAGGGACATCACGTAACTATGGCTACACCTTC.

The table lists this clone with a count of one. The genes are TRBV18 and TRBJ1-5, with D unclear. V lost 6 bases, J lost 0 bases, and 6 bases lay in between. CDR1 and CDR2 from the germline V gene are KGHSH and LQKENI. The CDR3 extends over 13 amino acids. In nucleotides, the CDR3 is TGTGCCAGCTCGGGGAGTAGCAATCAGCCCCAGCATTTT. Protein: CASSGSSNQPQHF.

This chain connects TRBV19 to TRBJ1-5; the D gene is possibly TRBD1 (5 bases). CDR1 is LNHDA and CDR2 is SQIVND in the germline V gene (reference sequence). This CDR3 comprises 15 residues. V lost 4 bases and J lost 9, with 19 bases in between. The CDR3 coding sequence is TGTGCCAGTAGTAGCCAGGGCTCTTCTTATGGGCCCCAGCATTTT. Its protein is CASSSQGSSYGPQHF.

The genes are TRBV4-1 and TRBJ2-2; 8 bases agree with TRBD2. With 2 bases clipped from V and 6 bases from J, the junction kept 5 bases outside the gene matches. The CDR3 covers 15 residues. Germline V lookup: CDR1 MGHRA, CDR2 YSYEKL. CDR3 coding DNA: TGCGCCAGCAGCCAAACCGGGGGGGCCCCCGGGGAGCTGTTTTTT. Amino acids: CASSQTGGAPGELFF.

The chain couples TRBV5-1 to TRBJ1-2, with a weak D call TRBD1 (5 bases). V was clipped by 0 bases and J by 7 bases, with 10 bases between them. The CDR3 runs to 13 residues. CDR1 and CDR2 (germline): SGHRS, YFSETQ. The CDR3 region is CASSLVGEGGYTF. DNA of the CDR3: TGCGCCAGCAGCTTGGTAGGGGAGGGTGGCTACACCTTC. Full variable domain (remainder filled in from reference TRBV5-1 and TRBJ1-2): KAGVTQTPRYLIKTRGQQVTLSCSPISGHRSVSWYQQTPGQGLQFLFEYFSETQRNKGNFPGRFSGRQFSNSRSEMNVSTLELGDSALYLCASSLVGEGGYTFGSGTRLTVV.